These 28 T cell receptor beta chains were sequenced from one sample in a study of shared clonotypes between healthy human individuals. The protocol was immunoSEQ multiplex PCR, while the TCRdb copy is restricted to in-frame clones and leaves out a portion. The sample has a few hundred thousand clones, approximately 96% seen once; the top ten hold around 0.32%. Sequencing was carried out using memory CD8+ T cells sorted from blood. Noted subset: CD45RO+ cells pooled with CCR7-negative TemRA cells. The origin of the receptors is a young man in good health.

Here the CDR3 DNA reads TGTGCCATCAGCGGGATAGCGGGCGGGCAATCCTACAATGAGCAGTTCTTC. Amino acids: CAISGIAGGQSYNEQFF. The chain has TRBV10-3 and TRBJ2-1, with 7 bases lining up with TRBD2. Germline-derived CDR1 and CDR2 are ENHRY and SYGVKD. The CDR3 has 17 amino acids. Unmatched junction bases numbered 12, after V lost 6 bases and J lost 1 base.

CDR3 DNA: TGTGCCAGCAGGGAGTCCTACGAGCAGTACTTC. Amino acid sequence: CASRESYEQYF. The chain couples TRBV11-2 to TRBJ2-7; no clear D gene. There are 11 residues in the CDR3. V dropped 6 bases and J dropped 1 base, with 4 bases sitting between them. CDR1 SGHAT and CDR2 FQNNGV come from the germline V gene.

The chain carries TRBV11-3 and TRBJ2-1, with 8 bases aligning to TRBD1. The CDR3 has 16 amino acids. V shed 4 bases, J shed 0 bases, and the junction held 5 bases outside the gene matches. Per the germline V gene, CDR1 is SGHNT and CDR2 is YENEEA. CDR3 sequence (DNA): TGTGCCAGCAGCTCAGGGGGCGCGGGCTCCTACAATGAGCAGTTCTTC. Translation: CASSSGGAGSYNEQFF.

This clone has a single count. CDR3 in DNA: TGTGCCAGCAGCGCCCTGGGAAACAGGGTAAAGTTAAGGACGGATACGCAGTATTTT. It translates to CASSALGNRVKLRTDTQYF. The gene calls are TRBV7-9 and TRBJ2-3; weak D call: TRBD1 (6 bases). The CDR3 contains 19 residues. CDR1 and CDR2 (germline): SEHNR, FQNEAQ (reference sequence). V was cut by 5 bases and J by 6 bases, with 30 bases left in between.

The DNA for the CDR3 is TGCGCCAGCAGCCGAGAGGGCGGCTACAATGAGCAGTTCTTC. This encodes CASSREGGYNEQFF. The V call is TRBV5-1, the J call TRBJ2-1; D is possibly TRBD2 (5 bases). Germline V gene lookup returns CDR1 SGHRS and CDR2 YFSETQ. The V and J ends lost 4 bases and 3 bases respectively, with 11 bases between them. CDR3 length: 14 residues.

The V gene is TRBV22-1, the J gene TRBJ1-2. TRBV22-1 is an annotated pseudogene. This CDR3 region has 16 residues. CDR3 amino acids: CPGSDVQARKTYGYTF. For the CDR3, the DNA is TGTCCTGGGAGTGATGTTCAAGCGAGAAAGACCTATGGCTACACCTTC.

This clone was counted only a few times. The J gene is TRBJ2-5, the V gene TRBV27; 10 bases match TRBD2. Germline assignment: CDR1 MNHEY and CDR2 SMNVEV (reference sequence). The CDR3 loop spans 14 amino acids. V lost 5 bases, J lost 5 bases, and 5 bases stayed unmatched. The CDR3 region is CASSTSGRGETQYF. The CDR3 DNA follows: TGTGCCAGCAGTACCAGCGGGAGGGGGGAGACCCAGTACTTC.

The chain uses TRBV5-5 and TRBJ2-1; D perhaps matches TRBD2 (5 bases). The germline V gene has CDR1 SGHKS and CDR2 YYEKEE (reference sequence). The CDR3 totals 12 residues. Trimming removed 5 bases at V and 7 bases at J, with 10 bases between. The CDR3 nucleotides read TGTGCCAGCAGTCTACTAGGAAATGAGCAGTTCTTC. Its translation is CASSLLGNEQFF.

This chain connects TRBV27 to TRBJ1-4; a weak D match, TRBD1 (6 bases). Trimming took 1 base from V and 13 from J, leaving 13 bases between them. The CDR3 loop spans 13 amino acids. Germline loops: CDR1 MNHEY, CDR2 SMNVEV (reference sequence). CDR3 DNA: TGTGCCAGCAGTTTATTGCCGACAGGAGGACTGTTTTTT. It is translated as CASSLLPTGGLFF.

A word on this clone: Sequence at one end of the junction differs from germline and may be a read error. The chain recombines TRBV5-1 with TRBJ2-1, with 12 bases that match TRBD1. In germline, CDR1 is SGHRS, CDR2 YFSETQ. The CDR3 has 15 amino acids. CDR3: CASSFESASGTGGIF. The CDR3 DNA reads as TGCGCCAGCAGCTTTGAGAGTGCCTCCGGGACAGGGGGCATCTTC.

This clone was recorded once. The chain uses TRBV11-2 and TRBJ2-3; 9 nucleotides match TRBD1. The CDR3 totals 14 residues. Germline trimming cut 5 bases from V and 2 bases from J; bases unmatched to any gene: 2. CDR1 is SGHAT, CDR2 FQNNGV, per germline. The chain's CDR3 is CASSQQGATDTQYF. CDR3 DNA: TGTGCCAGCAGCCAACAGGGGGCCACAGATACGCAGTATTTT.

DNA of the CDR3: TGCGCCAGCAGCTCGGGACAGCCGAACACTGAAGCTTTCTTT. Amino acid sequence: CASSSGQPNTEAFF. The chain carries TRBV5-1 and TRBJ1-1; TRBD1 matches 7 bases. The CDR3 consists of 14 residues. Germline V lookup: CDR1 SGHRS, CDR2 YFSETQ. J lost 1 base, V lost 3 bases, and 3 bases had no gene match.

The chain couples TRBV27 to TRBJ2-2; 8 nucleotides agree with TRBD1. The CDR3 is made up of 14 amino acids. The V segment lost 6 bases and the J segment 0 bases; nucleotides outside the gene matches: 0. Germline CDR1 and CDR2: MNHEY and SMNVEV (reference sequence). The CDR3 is CASRGQANTGELFF. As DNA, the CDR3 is TGTGCCAGCAGGGGACAGGCGAACACCGGGGAGCTGTTTTTT.

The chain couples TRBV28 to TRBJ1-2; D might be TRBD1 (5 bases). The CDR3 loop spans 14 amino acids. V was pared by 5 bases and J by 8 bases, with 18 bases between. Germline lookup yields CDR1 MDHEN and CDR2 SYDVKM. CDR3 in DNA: TGTGCCAGCAGTCCCCCGATTCGGGGCGGGGGCTACACCTTC. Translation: CASSPPIRGGGYTF.

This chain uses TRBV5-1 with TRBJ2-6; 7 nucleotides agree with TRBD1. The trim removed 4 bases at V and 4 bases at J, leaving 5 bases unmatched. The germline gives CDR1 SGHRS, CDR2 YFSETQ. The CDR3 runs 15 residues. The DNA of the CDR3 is TGCGCCAGCAGCGTTACAGGGGCCGGGGCCAACGTCCTGACTTTC. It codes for CASSVTGAGANVLTF. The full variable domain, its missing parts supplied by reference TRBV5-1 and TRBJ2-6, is KAGVTQTPRYLIKTRGQQVTLSCSPISGHRSVSWYQQTPGQGLQFLFEYFSETQRNKGNFPGRFSGRQFSNSRSEMNVSTLELGDSALYLCASSVTGAGANVLTFGAGSRLTVL.

The CDR3 region has the DNA TGTGCCAGCAGCACGGGACAGGGCAATCAGCCCCAGCATTTT. It codes for CASSTGQGNQPQHF. This rearrangement joins TRBV6-5 to TRBJ1-5; 8 bases are shared with TRBD1. The V gene's germline CDR1 is MNHEY and CDR2 SVGAGI. V was clipped by 6 bases and J by 2 bases; unmatched bases: 3. This CDR3 region has 14 residues.

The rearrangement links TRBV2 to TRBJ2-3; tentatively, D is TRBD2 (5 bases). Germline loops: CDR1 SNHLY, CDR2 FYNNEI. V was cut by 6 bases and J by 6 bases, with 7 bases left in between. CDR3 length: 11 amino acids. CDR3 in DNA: TGTGCCAGCAGGACGGGGGATACGCAGTATTTT. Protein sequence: CASRTGDTQYF.

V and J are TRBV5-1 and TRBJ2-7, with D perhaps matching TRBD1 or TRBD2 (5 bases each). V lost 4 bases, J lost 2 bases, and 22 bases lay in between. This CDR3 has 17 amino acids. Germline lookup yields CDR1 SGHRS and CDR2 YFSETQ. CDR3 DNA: TGCGCCAGCAGCCCGGGGCCTACATCGGCCATTACCTACGAGCAGTACTTC. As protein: CASSPGPTSAITYEQYF.

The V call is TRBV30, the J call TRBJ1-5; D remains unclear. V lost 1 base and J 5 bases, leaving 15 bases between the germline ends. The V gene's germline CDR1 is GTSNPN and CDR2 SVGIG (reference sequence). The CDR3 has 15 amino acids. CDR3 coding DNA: TGTGCCTGGAGTGGCGGGAATGAGGGCCATCAGCCCCAGCATTTT. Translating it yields CAWSGGNEGHQPQHF.

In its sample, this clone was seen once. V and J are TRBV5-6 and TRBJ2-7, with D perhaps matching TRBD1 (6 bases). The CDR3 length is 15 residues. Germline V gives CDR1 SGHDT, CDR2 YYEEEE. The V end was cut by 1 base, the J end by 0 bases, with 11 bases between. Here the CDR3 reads CASSLQGSSSYEQYF. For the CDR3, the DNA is TGTGCCAGCAGCTTGCAGGGGTCGAGCTCCTACGAGCAGTACTTC.

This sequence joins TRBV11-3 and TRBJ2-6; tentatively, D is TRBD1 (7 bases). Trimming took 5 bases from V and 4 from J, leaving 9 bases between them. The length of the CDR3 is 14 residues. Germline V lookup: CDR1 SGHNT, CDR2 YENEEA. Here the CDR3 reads CASSQGGGANVLTF. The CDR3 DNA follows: TGTGCCAGCAGCCAGGGGGGAGGGGCCAACGTCCTGACTTTC.

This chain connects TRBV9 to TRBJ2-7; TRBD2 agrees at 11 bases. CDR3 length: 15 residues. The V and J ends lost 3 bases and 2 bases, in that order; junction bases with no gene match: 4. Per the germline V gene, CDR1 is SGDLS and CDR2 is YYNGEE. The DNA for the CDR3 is TGTGCCAGCAGCGCCGCTAGCGGGAGGCCCTACGAGCAGTACTTC. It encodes CASSAASGRPYEQYF.

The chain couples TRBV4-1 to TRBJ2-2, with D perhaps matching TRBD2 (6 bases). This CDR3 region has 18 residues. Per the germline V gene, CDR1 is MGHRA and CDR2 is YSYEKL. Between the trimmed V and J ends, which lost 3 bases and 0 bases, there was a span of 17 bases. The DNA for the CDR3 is TGCGCCAGCAGCCACTGGACTACCCTGTTCGCGAACACCGGGGAGCTGTTTTTT. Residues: CASSHWTTLFANTGELFF.

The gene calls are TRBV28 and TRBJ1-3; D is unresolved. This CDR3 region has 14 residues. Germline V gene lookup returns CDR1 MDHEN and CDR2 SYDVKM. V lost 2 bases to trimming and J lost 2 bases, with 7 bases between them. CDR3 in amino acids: CASSLVPAGNTIYF. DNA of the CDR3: TGTGCCAGCAGTTTAGTCCCAGCTGGAAACACCATATATTTT.

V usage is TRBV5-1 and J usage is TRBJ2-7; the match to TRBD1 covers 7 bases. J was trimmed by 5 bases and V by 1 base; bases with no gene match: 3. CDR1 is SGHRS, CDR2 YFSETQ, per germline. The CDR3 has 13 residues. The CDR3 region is CASSLTGAHEQYF. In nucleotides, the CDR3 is TGCGCCAGCAGCTTGACAGGGGCGCACGAGCAGTACTTC.

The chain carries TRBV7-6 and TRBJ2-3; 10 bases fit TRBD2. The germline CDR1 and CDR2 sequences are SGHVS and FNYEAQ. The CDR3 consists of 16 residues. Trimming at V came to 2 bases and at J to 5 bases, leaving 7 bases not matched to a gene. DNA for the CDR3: TGTGCCAGCAGCTTAAGGCTAGCGGGAGTGCAAGATACGCAGTATTTT. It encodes CASSLRLAGVQDTQYF.

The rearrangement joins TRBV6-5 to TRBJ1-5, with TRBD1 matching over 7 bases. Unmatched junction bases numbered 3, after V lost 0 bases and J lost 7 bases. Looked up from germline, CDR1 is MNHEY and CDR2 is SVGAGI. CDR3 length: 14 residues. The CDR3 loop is CASSYSRGRQPQHF. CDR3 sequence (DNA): TGTGCCAGCAGTTACTCGAGGGGGCGCCAGCCCCAGCATTTT.

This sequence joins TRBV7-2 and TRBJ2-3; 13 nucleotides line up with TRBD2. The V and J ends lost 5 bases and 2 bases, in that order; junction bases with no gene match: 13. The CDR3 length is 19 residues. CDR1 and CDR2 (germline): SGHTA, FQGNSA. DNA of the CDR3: TGTGCCAGCAGCCGAAAGGGACTAGCGGGACGGGGACTCACAGATACGCAGTATTTT. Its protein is CASSRKGLAGRGLTDTQYF.